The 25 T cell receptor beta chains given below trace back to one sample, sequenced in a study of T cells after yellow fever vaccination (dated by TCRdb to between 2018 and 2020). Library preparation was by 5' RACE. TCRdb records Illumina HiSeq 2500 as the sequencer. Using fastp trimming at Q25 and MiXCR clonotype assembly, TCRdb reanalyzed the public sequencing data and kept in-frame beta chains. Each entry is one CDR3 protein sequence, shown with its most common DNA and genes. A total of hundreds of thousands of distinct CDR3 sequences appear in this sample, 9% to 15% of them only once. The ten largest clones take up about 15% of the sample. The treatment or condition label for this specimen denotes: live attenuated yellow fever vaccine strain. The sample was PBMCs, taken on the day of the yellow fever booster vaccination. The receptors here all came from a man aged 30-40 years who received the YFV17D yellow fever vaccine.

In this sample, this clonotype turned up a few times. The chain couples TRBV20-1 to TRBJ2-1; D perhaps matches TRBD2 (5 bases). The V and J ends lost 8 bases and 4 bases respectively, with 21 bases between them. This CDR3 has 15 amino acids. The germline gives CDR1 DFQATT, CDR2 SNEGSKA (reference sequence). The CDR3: CSFEGFELEYNEQFF. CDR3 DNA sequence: TGCAGTTTTGAGGGATTCGAGCTAGAGTACAATGAGCAGTTCTTC.

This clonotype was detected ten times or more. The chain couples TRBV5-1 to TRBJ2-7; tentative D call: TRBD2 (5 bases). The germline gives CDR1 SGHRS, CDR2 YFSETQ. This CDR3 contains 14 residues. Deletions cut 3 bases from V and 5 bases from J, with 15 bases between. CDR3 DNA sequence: TGCGCCAGCAGCTCGGCGGGCATGGTGGACGAGCAGTACTTC. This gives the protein CASSSAGMVDEQYF.

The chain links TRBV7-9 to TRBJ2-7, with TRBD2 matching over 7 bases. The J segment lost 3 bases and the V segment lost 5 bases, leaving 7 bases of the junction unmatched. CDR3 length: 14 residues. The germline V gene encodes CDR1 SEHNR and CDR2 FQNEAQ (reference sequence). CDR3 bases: TGTGCCAGCAGCATGCTAGGACTAGACTACGAGCAGTACTTC. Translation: CASSMLGLDYEQYF. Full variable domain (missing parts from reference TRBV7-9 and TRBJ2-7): DTGVSQNPRHKITKRGQNVTFRCDPISEHNRLYWYRQTLGQGPEFLTYFQNEAQLEKSRLLSDRFSAERPKGSFSTLEIQRTEQGDSAMYLCASSMLGLDYEQYFGPGTRLTVT.

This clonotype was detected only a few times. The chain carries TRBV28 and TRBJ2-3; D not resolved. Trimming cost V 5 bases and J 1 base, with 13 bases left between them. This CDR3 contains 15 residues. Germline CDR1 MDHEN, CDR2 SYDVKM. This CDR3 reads CASSPASIGTDTQYF. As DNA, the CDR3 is TGTGCCAGCAGTCCCGCTAGTATTGGCACAGATACGCAGTATTTT.

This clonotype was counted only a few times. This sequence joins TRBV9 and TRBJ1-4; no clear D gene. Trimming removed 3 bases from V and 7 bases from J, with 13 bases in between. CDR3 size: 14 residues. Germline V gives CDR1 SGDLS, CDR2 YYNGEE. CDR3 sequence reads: CASSETSSAEKLFF. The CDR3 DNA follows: TGTGCCAGCAGCGAGACCTCGTCTGCTGAAAAACTGTTTTTT.

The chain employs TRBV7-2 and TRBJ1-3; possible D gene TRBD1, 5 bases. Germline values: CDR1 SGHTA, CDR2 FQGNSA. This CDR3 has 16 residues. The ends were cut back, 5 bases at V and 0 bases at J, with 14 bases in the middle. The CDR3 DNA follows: TGTGCCAGCAGCGTGGGGGACTGGATCTCTGGAAACACCATATATTTT. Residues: CASSVGDWISGNTIYF.

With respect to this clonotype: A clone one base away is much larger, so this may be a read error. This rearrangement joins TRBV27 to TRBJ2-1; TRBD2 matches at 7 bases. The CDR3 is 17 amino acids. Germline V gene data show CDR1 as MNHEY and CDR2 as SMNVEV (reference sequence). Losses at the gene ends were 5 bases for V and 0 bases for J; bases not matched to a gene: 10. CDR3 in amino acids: CASSTSSGSRSYNEQFF. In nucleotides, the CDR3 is TGTGCCAGCAGTACCTCTAGCGGTTCCCGCTCCTACAATGAGCAGTTCTTC.

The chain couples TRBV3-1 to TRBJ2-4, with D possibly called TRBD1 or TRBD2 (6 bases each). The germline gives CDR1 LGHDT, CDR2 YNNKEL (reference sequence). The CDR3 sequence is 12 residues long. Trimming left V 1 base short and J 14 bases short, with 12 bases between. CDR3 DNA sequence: TGTGCCAGCAGCCAAGTTCGGGGGCCTGAGTACTTC. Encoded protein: CASSQVRGPEYF.

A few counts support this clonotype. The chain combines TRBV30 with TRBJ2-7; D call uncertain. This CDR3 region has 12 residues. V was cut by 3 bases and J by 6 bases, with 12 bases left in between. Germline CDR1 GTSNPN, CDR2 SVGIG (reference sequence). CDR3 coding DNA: TGTGCCTGGAGGGTTGGTACGGGCGAGCAGTACTTC. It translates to CAWRVGTGEQYF.

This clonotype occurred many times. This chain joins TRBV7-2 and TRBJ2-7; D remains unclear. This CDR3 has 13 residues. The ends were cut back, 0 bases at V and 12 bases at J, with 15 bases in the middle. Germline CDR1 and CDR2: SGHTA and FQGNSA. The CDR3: CASSLAYEAAWYF. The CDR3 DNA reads TGTGCCAGCAGCTTAGCGTACGAGGCCGCGTGGTACTTC.

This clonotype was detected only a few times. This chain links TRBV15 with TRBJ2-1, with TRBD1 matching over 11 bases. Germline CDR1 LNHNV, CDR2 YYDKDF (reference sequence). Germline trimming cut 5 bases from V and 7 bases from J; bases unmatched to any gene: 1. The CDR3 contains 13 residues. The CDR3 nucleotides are TGTGCCACCAGCGGACAGGGGGCGAATGAGCAGTTCTTC. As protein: CATSGQGANEQFF.

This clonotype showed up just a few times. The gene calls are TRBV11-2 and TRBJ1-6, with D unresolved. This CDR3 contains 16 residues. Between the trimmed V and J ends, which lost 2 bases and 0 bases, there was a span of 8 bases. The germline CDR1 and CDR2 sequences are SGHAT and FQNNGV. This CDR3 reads CASSLLGSSYNSPLHF. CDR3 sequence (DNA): TGTGCCAGCAGCTTATTGGGCAGCTCCTATAATTCACCCCTCCACTTT. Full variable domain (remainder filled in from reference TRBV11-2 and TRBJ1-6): EAGVAQSPRYKIIEKRQSVAFWCNPISGHATLYWYQQILGQGPKLLIQFQNNGVVDDSQLPKDRFSAERLKGVDSTLKIQPAKLEDSAVYLCASSLLGSSYNSPLHFGNGTRLTVT.

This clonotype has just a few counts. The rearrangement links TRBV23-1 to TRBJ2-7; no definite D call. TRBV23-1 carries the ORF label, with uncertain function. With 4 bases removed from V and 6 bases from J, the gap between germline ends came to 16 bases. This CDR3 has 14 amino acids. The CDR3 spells CASSPPLRRAEQYF. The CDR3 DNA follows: TGCGCCAGCAGTCCTCCCCTTCGACGTGCCGAGCAGTACTTC.

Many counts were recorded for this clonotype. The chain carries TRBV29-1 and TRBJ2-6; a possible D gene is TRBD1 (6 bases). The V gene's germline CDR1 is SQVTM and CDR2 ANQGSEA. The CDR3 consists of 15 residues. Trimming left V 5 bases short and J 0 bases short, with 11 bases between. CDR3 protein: CSVTQGSSGANVLTF. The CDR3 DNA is TGCAGCGTTACACAGGGAAGCTCTGGGGCCAACGTCCTGACTTTC.

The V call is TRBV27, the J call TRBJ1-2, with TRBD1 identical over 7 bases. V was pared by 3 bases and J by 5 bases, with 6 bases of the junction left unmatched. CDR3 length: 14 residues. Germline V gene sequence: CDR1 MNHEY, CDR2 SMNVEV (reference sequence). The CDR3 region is CASSFGGQPYGYTF. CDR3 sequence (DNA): TGTGCCAGCAGTTTCGGGGGACAGCCTTATGGCTACACCTTC.

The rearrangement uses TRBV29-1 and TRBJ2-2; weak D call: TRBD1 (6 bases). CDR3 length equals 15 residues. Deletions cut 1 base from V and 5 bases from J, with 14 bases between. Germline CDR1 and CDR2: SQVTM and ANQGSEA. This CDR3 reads CSVEGSGAGTGELFF. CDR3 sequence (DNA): TGCAGCGTTGAAGGTTCAGGGGCGGGTACCGGGGAGCTGTTTTTT.

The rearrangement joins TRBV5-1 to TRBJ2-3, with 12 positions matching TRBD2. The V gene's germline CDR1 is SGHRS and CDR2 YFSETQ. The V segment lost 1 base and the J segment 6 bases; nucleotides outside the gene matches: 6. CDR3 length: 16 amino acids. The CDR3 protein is CASSLSSGRAWDTQYF. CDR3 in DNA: TGCGCCAGCAGCTTGTCTAGCGGGAGGGCTTGGGATACGCAGTATTTT.

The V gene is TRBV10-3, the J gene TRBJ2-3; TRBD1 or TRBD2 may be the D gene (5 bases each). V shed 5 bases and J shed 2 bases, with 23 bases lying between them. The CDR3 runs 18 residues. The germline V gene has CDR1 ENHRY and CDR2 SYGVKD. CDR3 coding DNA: TGTGCCATCAGTTCTACACCTTCCGGGACGGCCGACACAGATACGCAGTATTTT. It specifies CAISSTPSGTADTDTQYF.

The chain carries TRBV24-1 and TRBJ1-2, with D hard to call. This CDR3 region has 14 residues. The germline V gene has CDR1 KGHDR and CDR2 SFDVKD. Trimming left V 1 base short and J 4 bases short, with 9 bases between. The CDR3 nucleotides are TGTGCCACCAGTGATTTCCACAGTAGCTATGGCTACACCTTC. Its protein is CATSDFHSSYGYTF.

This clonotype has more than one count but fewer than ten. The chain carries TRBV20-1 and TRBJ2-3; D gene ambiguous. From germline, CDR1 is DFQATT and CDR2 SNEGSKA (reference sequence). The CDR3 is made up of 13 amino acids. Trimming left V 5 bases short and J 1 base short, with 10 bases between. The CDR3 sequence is CSAQSQGTDTQYF. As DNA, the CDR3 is TGCAGTGCTCAATCTCAGGGCACAGATACGCAGTATTTT.

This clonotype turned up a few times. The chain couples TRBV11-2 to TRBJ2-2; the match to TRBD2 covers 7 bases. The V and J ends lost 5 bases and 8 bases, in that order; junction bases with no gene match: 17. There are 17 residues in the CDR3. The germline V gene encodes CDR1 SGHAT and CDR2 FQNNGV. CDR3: CASSPSQPPAGAGELFF. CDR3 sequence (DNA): TGTGCCAGCAGCCCCTCCCAGCCCCCTGCGGGAGCGGGGGAGCTGTTTTTT.

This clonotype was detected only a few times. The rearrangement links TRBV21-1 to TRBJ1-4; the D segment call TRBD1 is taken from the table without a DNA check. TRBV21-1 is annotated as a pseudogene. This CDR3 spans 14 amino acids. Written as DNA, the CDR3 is TGTGCCAGCAGCAGAGGCAGGGGCAGCGAAAAACTGTTTTTT. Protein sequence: CASSRGRGSEKLFF.

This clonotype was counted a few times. The CDR3 here is CASSFSVLNEQFF. CDR3 in DNA: TGTGCCAGCAGTTTCTCCGTCCTCAATGAGCAGTTCTTC. J is TRBJ2-1 and V is TRBV27; unclear D gene. Trimming removed 3 bases from V and 6 bases from J, with 9 bases in between. This CDR3 has 13 residues. Germline V gives CDR1 MNHEY, CDR2 SMNVEV (reference sequence).

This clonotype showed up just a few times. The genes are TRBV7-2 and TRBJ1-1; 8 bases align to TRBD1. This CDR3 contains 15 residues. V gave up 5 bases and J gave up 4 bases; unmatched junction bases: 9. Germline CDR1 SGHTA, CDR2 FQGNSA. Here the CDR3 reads CASSPRTGKATEAFF. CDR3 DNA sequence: TGTGCCAGCAGCCCGAGGACAGGGAAAGCCACTGAAGCTTTCTTT.

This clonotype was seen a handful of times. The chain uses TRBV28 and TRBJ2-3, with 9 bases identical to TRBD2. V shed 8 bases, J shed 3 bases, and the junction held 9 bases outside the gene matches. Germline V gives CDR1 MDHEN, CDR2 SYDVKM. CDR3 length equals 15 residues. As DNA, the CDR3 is TGTGCCAGCGGGAGTAGCGGGGGAGGAACAGATACGCAGTATTTT. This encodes CASGSSGGGTDTQYF.